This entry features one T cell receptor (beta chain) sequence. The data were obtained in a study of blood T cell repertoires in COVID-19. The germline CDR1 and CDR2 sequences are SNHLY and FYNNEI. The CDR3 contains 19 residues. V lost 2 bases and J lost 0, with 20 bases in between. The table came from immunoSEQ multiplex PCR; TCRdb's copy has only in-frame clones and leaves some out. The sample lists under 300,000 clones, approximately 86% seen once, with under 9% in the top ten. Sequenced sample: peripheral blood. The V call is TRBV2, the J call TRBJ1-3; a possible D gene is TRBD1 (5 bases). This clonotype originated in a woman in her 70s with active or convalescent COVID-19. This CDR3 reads CASSERARAHFLSGNTIYF. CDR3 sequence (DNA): TGTGCCAGCAGTGAAAGGGCCAGGGCCCACTTTCTCTCTGGAAACACCATATATTTT. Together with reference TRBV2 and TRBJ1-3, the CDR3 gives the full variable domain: EPEVTQTPSHQVTQMGQEVILRCVPISNHLYFYWYRQILGQKVEFLVSFYNNEISEKSEIFDDQFSVERPDGSNFTLKIRSTKLEDSAMYFCASSERARAHFLSGNTIYFGEGSWLTVV.